Below, 10 T cell receptor beta chains from the same sample are listed, as sequenced in a study of siplizumab effects on memory and regulatory T cells. The repertoire was sequenced with immunoSEQ multiplex PCR; TCRdb's copy has only in-frame clones and lacks some. The table has 85,000 to 90,000 clones, over 80% seen once. The sample comprised CD4+ T cells sorted from blood. These receptors originate from a human donor in good health.

This clone has a single count. This chain uses TRBV15 with TRBJ1-4; 9 bases line up with TRBD1. V shed 3 bases, J shed 7 bases, and the junction held 6 bases outside the gene matches. The CDR3 extends over 15 amino acids. CDR1 LNHNV and CDR2 YYDKDF come from the germline V gene (reference sequence). DNA for the CDR3: TGTGCCACCAGCAGGAAGGGGACAGGGCTTGAAAAACTGTTTTTT. It codes for CATSRKGTGLEKLFF.

Note on this clone: Germline is not matched at one junction end, which may reflect a read error. V usage is TRBV27 and J usage is TRBJ2-2; D uncertain. Germline assignment: CDR1 MNHEY and CDR2 SMNVEV (reference sequence). This CDR3 comprises 13 residues. The CDR3 region is CASSLSGTRELFF. In DNA, the CDR3 is TGTGCCAGCAGTTTATCGGGCACCCGGGAGCTGTTTTTT.

The genes are TRBV5-1 and TRBJ2-5; tentative D call: TRBD2 (5 bases). V was trimmed by 3 bases and J by 5 bases, leaving 11 bases between them. Per germline, CDR1 SGHRS and CDR2 YFSETQ. There are 13 residues in the CDR3. CDR3 DNA: TGCGCCAGCAGCTCGTCTAGCTATGAGACCCAGTACTTC. It codes for CASSSSSYETQYF.

This chain uses TRBV19 with TRBJ1-5, with 8 positions matching TRBD1. J lost 1 base, V lost 7 bases, and 6 bases had no gene match. CDR1 is LNHDA and CDR2 is SQIVND in the germline V gene (reference sequence). The CDR3 contains 15 residues. CDR3: CASIPTGASNQPQHF. The CDR3 DNA is TGTGCCAGTATCCCGACAGGGGCGAGCAATCAGCCCCAGCATTTT.

The chain has TRBV30 and TRBJ2-1; possibly TRBD2 for D (5 bases). Trimming took 0 bases from V and 14 from J, leaving 11 bases between them. CDR3 size: 11 residues. CDR1 and CDR2 from the germline V gene are GTSNPN and SVGIG (reference sequence). CDR3 in amino acids: CAWSVIREEFF. CDR3 bases: TGTGCCTGGAGTGTAATCCGGGAAGAGTTCTTC.

The V gene is TRBV6-5, the J gene TRBJ1-1; a weak D match, TRBD1 (5 bases). The CDR3 is 15 residues long. The germline V gene has CDR1 MNHEY and CDR2 SVGAGI. V was pared by 2 bases and J by 3 bases, with 13 bases between. CDR3 residues: CASSYTRRGDTEAFF. Here the CDR3 DNA reads TGTGCCAGCAGTTACACACGTCGGGGGGACACTGAAGCTTTCTTT.

V gene TRBV16 combines with J gene TRBJ1-4, with no clear D. V dropped 5 bases and J dropped 2 bases, with 18 bases sitting between them. The CDR3 sequence is 17 residues long. Looked up from germline, CDR1 is KGHSY and CDR2 is FQNENV. This chain's CDR3 is CASSTANTRGTNEKLFF. In DNA, the CDR3 is TGTGCCAGCAGCACCGCCAACACACGTGGGACTAATGAAAAACTGTTTTTT.

V gene TRBV14 combines with J gene TRBJ2-2; 7 positions agree with TRBD1. Germline V gene data show CDR1 as SGHDN and CDR2 as FVKESK. The CDR3 spans 16 residues. The J segment lost 5 bases and the V segment lost 2 bases, leaving 8 bases of the junction unmatched. The DNA of the CDR3 is TGTGCCAGCAGCCAACGGACAGGACCTGGTACCGGGGAGCTGTTTTTT. This encodes CASSQRTGPGTGELFF. The full variable domain, completed using reference TRBV14 and TRBJ2-2, is EAGVTQFPSHSVIEKGQTVTLRCDPISGHDNLYWYRRVMGKEIKFLLHFVKESKQDESGMPNNRFLAERTGGTYSTLKVQPAELEDSGVYFCASSQRTGPGTGELFFGEGSRLTVL.

V is TRBV18 and J is TRBJ1-6, with TRBD1 matching over 7 bases. The CDR3 runs to 14 residues. The J segment lost 6 bases and the V segment lost 3 bases, leaving 2 bases of the junction unmatched. Germline assignment: CDR1 KGHSH and CDR2 LQKENI. The CDR3 region has the DNA TGTGCCAGCTCACCCGGGACAGCTAATTCACCCCTCCACTTT. It encodes CASSPGTANSPLHF.

The V gene is TRBV19, the J gene TRBJ1-1; 8 positions agree with TRBD1. Unmatched junction bases numbered 5, after V lost 0 bases and J lost 11 bases. This CDR3 is 13 amino acids long. CDR1 and CDR2 (germline): LNHDA, SQIVND (reference sequence). The CDR3 nucleotides read TGTGCCAGTAGTATAGACCGGACAGGGTGGGCTTTCTTT. Translated: CASSIDRTGWAFF.